Below are 28 T cell receptor beta chains sequenced from a single sample in a study of technical replicates of blood from a few donors. The repertoire was sequenced with immunoSEQ multiplex PCR; TCRdb's copy has only in-frame clones and lacks some. The sample contains approximately 80,000 clones, 91% of which appear only once. Sequencing input: T cells isolated from PBMCs. The receptors were sampled from a human donor in good health.

This clone has a single count. CDR3 sequence (DNA): TGTGCCAGTAGTATTCAACAGGGAGTCAGGGGCTACACCTTC. Translated, it gives CASSIQQGVRGYTF. The chain links TRBV19 to TRBJ1-2; D perhaps matches TRBD1 (6 bases). The CDR3 is made up of 14 amino acids. The V and J ends lost 3 bases and 8 bases respectively, with 16 bases between them. CDR1 LNHDA and CDR2 SQIVND come from the germline V gene (reference sequence).

This chain uses TRBV7-9 with TRBJ1-2; 9 bases map to TRBD1. The CDR3 has 15 amino acids. V gave up 5 bases and J gave up 10 bases; unmatched junction bases: 14. Germline V gene data show CDR1 as SEHNR and CDR2 as FQNEAQ (reference sequence). The CDR3 bases are TGTGCCAGCAGCGCATACAGGGGGCGCGAAGTTGACTACACCTTC. This translates into CASSAYRGREVDYTF.

CDR3 DNA sequence: TGTGCCAGCAGCCGCGGACTAGCGGGGGGGGAGACCCAGTACTTC. Its translation: CASSRGLAGGETQYF. The gene calls are TRBV25-1 and TRBJ2-5; 15 bases match TRBD2. Trimming cost V 6 bases and J 5 bases; bases outside gene matches: 4. The CDR3 consists of 15 residues. Germline CDR1 is MGHDK and CDR2 is SYGVNS.

This sequence joins TRBV6-1 and TRBJ2-2; a possible D gene is TRBD1 (5 bases). CDR3 size: 14 residues. The germline gives CDR1 MNHNS, CDR2 SASEGT. The V gene lost 3 bases and the J gene lost 4 bases, with 9 bases spanning the gap. Here the CDR3 DNA reads TGTGCCAGCAGTGAGCAGGGCAGCACCGGGGAGCTGTTTTTT. Translation gives CASSEQGSTGELFF.

The chain has TRBV6-1 and TRBJ2-7, with TRBD2 matching 13 bases. Losses at the gene ends were 3 bases for V and 3 bases for J; bases not matched to a gene: 5. Germline CDR1 and CDR2: MNHNS and SASEGT. This CDR3 has 16 amino acids. CDR3 residues: CASSEGLAGPIYEQYF. CDR3 DNA sequence: TGTGCCAGCAGTGAGGGACTAGCGGGACCTATCTACGAGCAGTACTTC.

V gene TRBV5-6 combines with J gene TRBJ1-1; TRBD1 matches 8 bases. Trimming at V came to 4 bases and at J to 10 bases, leaving 12 bases not matched to a gene. The CDR3 length is 14 residues. Per the germline V gene, CDR1 is SGHDT and CDR2 is YYEEEE. This CDR3 reads CASSADRVRGRAFF. In DNA form, the CDR3 reads TGTGCCAGCAGCGCGGACAGGGTCCGGGGGCGAGCTTTCTTT.

The chain carries TRBV6-6 and TRBJ2-3; TRBD1 is a possible D gene (8 bases). The germline gives CDR1 MNHNY, CDR2 SVGAGI (reference sequence). The CDR3 has 12 residues. V was shortened by 8 bases and J by 9 bases, with 15 bases between the two germline ends. The CDR3 is CASVTGGGTQYF. The CDR3 DNA sequence: TGTGCCAGCGTTACAGGGGGGGGGACGCAGTATTTT.

The gene calls are TRBV5-1 and TRBJ2-5, with D possibly matching TRBD2 (6 bases). The ends were cut back, 4 bases at V and 5 bases at J, with 15 bases in the middle. Germline V lookup: CDR1 SGHRS, CDR2 YFSETQ. This CDR3 is built from 14 residues. CDR3 coding DNA: TGCGCCAGCAGCCCGGAGCGGGTTGGGGAGACCCAGTACTTC. Its protein product is CASSPERVGETQYF.

The genes are TRBV7-6 and TRBJ2-1; D may be TRBD2 (5 bases). Trimming took 5 bases from V and 7 from J, leaving 9 bases between them. The CDR3 runs to 12 residues. Germline V gene data show CDR1 as SGHVS and CDR2 as FNYEAQ. The CDR3 sequence: CASSSGGNEQFF. CDR3 bases: TGTGCCAGCAGCAGCGGAGGTAATGAGCAGTTCTTC.

V gene TRBV19 combines with J gene TRBJ2-2, with 7 nucleotides matching TRBD2. There are 19 residues in the CDR3. V lost 3 bases and J lost 4; bases outside the gene matches: 17. Per the germline V gene, CDR1 is LNHDA and CDR2 is SQIVND (reference sequence). CDR3 amino acids: CASSIWGPLLGGSTGELFF. CDR3 DNA sequence: TGTGCCAGTAGTATTTGGGGCCCCCTCCTCGGGGGGAGCACCGGGGAGCTGTTTTTT.

The V call is TRBV9, the J call TRBJ2-2; TRBD1 matches at 8 bases. This CDR3 is 18 amino acids long. Losses at the gene ends were 4 bases for V and 7 bases for J; bases not matched to a gene: 18. CDR1 is SGDLS, CDR2 YYNGEE, per germline. The DNA for the CDR3 is TGTGCCAGCAGCTCGAGCGAGGACCAGGGGGCAGTGGGCGGGGAGCTGTTTTTT. It yields the protein CASSSSEDQGAVGGELFF.

The rearrangement uses TRBV28 and TRBJ2-5; D may be TRBD1 (6 bases). Trimming took 5 bases from V and 5 from J, leaving 18 bases between them. CDR1 and CDR2 (germline): MDHEN, SYDVKM. The CDR3 length is 15 residues. The CDR3 region is CASSHLGGVKETQYF. The CDR3, as DNA: TGTGCCAGCAGTCACTTAGGGGGAGTAAAGGAGACCCAGTACTTC.

The rearrangement links TRBV2 to TRBJ2-3; D uncertain. The CDR3 runs to 13 residues. Germline V CDR1 and CDR2: SNHLY, FYNNEI. The V and J ends lost 8 bases and 4 bases respectively, with 13 bases between them. The CDR3 region has the DNA TGTGCCAGCGACGCGCCAGGCGCAGATACGCAGTATTTT. It encodes CASDAPGADTQYF.

Concerning this clone itself: One end of the junction fails to match germline, which may point to a read error. V is TRBV12-5 and J is TRBJ2-7; 10 bases are shared with TRBD2. Germline CDR1 is LGHNT and CDR2 is FRNRAP. CDR3 length: 15 amino acids. This chain's CDR3 is CASGLAPSPPSGGGF. DNA of the CDR3: TGTGCTAGTGGTTTGGCCCCATCTCCTCCTAGCGGGGGAGGGTTC.

The rearrangement uses TRBV7-9 and TRBJ1-5; tentatively, D is TRBD1 (6 bases). The CDR3 is 16 amino acids. V was cut by 1 base and J by 3 bases, with 13 bases left in between. Germline V gene sequence: CDR1 SEHNR, CDR2 FQNEAQ (reference sequence). In DNA, the CDR3 is TGTGCCAGCAGCTTAGGAGCAGGGGCTGACAATCAGCCCCAGCATTTT. Encoded protein: CASSLGAGADNQPQHF.

This clone was found once. The V and J genes are TRBV18 and TRBJ2-2, with TRBD1 matching 7 bases. Germline V gene sequence: CDR1 KGHSH, CDR2 LQKENI. The CDR3 has 16 residues. V lost 4 bases, J lost 2 bases, and 7 bases stayed unmatched. The CDR3 spells CASSQGQIINTGELFF. The DNA for the CDR3 is TGTGCCAGCTCACAGGGACAGATAATTAACACCGGGGAGCTGTTTTTT.

This clone was found a few times. The chain uses TRBV18 and TRBJ2-7; the match to TRBD2 covers 10 bases. Germline V gene data show CDR1 as KGHSH and CDR2 as LQKENI. The CDR3 sequence is 16 residues long. V gave up 2 bases and J gave up 4 bases; unmatched junction bases: 8. CDR3 protein: CASSPYSGTSVYEQYF. CDR3 DNA: TGTGCCAGCTCACCATACTCCGGGACTAGCGTTTACGAGCAGTACTTC.

The CDR3 here is CASSLEAPSGNTIYF. The CDR3 region has the DNA TGCGCCAGCAGCTTGGAAGCTCCGTCTGGAAACACCATATATTTT. This chain joins TRBV5-1 and TRBJ1-3; no clear D gene. Germline V gene lookup returns CDR1 SGHRS and CDR2 YFSETQ. The V end was cut by 0 bases, the J end by 1 base, with 8 bases between. This CDR3 contains 15 residues.

About this clone: The junction departs from germline at one end; a sequencing error may be responsible. This chain uses TRBV30 with TRBJ2-1; D call uncertain. Per germline, CDR1 GTSNPN and CDR2 SVGIG (reference sequence). The CDR3 contains 14 residues. CDR3 nucleotide sequence: TGTGCCTGGAGTGTACTGCCTATCTACGATGAGCAGTTCTTC. This codes for CAWSVLPIYDEQFF.

The V gene is TRBV28, the J gene TRBJ1-5; D is possibly TRBD1 (5 bases). Trimming removed 3 bases at V and 2 bases at J, with 20 bases between. This CDR3 is 18 amino acids long. Germline V gene lookup returns CDR1 MDHEN and CDR2 SYDVKM. The DNA of the CDR3 is TGTGCCAGCAGTTTCCACCAGTGGGGGGGGAGTCGCAATCAGCCCCAGCATTTT. It specifies CASSFHQWGGSRNQPQHF.

This chain uses TRBV10-3 with TRBJ1-5, with D possibly being TRBD1 (5 bases). V lost 3 bases to trimming and J lost 3 bases, with 12 bases between them. The CDR3 length is 15 residues. Germline-derived CDR1 and CDR2 are ENHRY and SYGVKD. Written as DNA, the CDR3 is TGTGCCATCAGTGAAAGCAGGGCTAACAATCAGCCCCAGCATTTT. As protein: CAISESRANNQPQHF.

J is TRBJ2-7 and V is TRBV27; 7 bases map to TRBD2. The germline V gene encodes CDR1 MNHEY and CDR2 SMNVEV (reference sequence). Losses at the gene ends were 2 bases for V and 0 bases for J; bases not matched to a gene: 4. This CDR3 has 15 residues. The CDR3 region has the DNA TGTGCCAGCAGTTTACTAGCGGTACCCTCCTACGAGCAGTACTTC. This sequence encodes CASSLLAVPSYEQYF.

The V gene is TRBV30, the J gene TRBJ2-5; maybe TRBD2 (5 bases). This CDR3 spans 14 amino acids. Trimming cost V 4 bases and J 4 bases, with 16 bases left between them. In germline, CDR1 is GTSNPN, CDR2 SVGIG (reference sequence). CDR3: CAWTRLLDRETQYF. The CDR3 DNA sequence: TGTGCCTGGACGAGGTTACTAGATCGAGAGACCCAGTACTTC.

This chain uses TRBV19 with TRBJ1-1, with 8 bases aligning to TRBD1. Trimming removed 5 bases from V and 7 bases from J; junction bases left unmatched: 18. The CDR3 length is 17 residues. Germline loops: CDR1 LNHDA, CDR2 SQIVND (reference sequence). The chain's CDR3 is CASSSPADRVEGVEAFF. DNA of the CDR3: TGTGCCAGTAGTTCACCAGCGGACAGGGTTGAGGGTGTTGAAGCTTTCTTT.

The V call is TRBV7-8, the J call TRBJ2-4, with D possibly being TRBD2 (7 bases). V was pared by 3 bases and J by 2 bases, with 14 bases between. The germline CDR1 and CDR2 sequences are SGHVS and FQNEAQ. This CDR3 has 16 residues. CDR3 region: CASSLFAGASKNIQYF. For the CDR3, the DNA is TGTGCCAGCAGCTTGTTTGCGGGGGCCTCCAAAAACATTCAGTACTTC.

The rearrangement joins TRBV11-2 to TRBJ1-2; D remains ambiguous. Germline-derived CDR1 and CDR2 are SGHAT and FQNNGV. V was clipped by 4 bases and J by 2 bases, with 20 bases between them. The length of the CDR3 is 17 residues. CDR3 DNA sequence: TGTGCCAGCAGCTCCCCGGGAATTCGGGAAACCAACTATGGCTACACCTTC. This translates into CASSSPGIRETNYGYTF.

This chain links TRBV14 with TRBJ1-1, with a possible D match to TRBD1 (6 bases). The ends were cut back, 6 bases at V and 4 bases at J, with 9 bases in the middle. CDR1 is SGHDN, CDR2 FVKESK, per germline. This CDR3 region has 12 residues. CDR3 amino acids: CASSRGATEAFF. The CDR3 nucleotides read TGTGCCAGCAGTCGGGGGGCCACTGAAGCTTTCTTT.

The chain carries TRBV29-1 and TRBJ2-2, with a weak D call TRBD2 (5 bases). Trimming took off 4 bases at V and 1 base at J, with 7 bases between the two ends. The CDR3 loop spans 13 amino acids. CDR1 and CDR2 (germline): SQVTM, ANQGSEA. This chain's CDR3 is CSVGGKNTGELFF. The CDR3 DNA follows: TGCAGCGTTGGAGGGAAGAACACCGGGGAGCTGTTTTTT.